These 5 T cell receptor beta chains share one sample of origin, sequenced in a study of CD8 T cells in ankylosing spondylitis. TCRdb re-called the 5' RACE reads with MiXCR, one entry per CDR3 protein. The sample lists about 250,000 distinct CDR3 sequences, 30% to 40% occurring once. Material for sequencing was blood, either unsorted or a sorted T cell fraction (not recorded which). The receptors were gathered from a male donor with ankylosing spondylitis or in good health (not recorded which).

A few counts support this clonotype. This rearrangement joins TRBV20-1 to TRBJ1-4; TRBD1 agrees at 7 bases. J gave up 0 bases and V 0 bases, and 7 bases lay outside the gene matches. CDR1 and CDR2 from the germline V gene are DFQATT and SNEGSKA (reference sequence). The CDR3 consists of 17 residues. The chain's CDR3 is CSARDLGDSATNEKLFF. DNA of the CDR3: TGCAGTGCTAGAGATCTCGGGGACAGTGCAACTAATGAAAAACTGTTTTTT.

This clonotype was counted between two and nine times. The chain uses TRBV15 and TRBJ2-2, with 8 bases matching TRBD1. Germline trimming cut 1 base from V and 5 bases from J; bases unmatched to any gene: 3. Germline lookup yields CDR1 LNHNV and CDR2 YYDKDF (reference sequence). This CDR3 is built from 15 residues. CDR3 protein: CATSRAGTGTGELFF. The CDR3 region has the DNA TGTGCCACCAGCAGAGCCGGGACAGGAACCGGGGAGCTGTTTTTT.

V usage is TRBV10-3 and J usage is TRBJ2-5; 7 positions agree with TRBD1. V lost 4 bases to trimming and J lost 5 bases; unmatched junction nucleotides: 1. The germline gives CDR1 ENHRY, CDR2 SYGVKD. This CDR3 has 12 residues. CDR3 coding DNA: TGTGCCATCAGTGCGGACAGGGAGACCCAGTACTTC. Translated: CAISADRETQYF.

The table lists this clonotype with a few counts. This chain connects TRBV29-1 to TRBJ2-3, with 15 bases identical to TRBD2. This CDR3 contains 18 residues. The V gene end was trimmed by 7 bases and the J gene end by 0 bases; junction bases not matched to a gene: 11. In germline, CDR1 is SQVTM, CDR2 ANQGSEA. For the CDR3, the DNA is TGCAGCGGGACTAGCGGGGGGGCATTACGGTCTAGCACAGATACGCAGTATTTT. Translation gives CSGTSGGALRSSTDTQYF.

There are a few counts of this clonotype. The chain is built from TRBV29-1 and TRBJ1-4; D gene ambiguous. The germline CDR1 and CDR2 sequences are SQVTM and ANQGSEA. There are 12 residues in the CDR3. Deletions cut 5 bases from V and 3 bases from J, with 7 bases between. CDR3 sequence reads: CSVRGANEKLFF. CDR3 sequence (DNA): TGCAGCGTTCGTGGGGCTAATGAAAAACTGTTTTTT.